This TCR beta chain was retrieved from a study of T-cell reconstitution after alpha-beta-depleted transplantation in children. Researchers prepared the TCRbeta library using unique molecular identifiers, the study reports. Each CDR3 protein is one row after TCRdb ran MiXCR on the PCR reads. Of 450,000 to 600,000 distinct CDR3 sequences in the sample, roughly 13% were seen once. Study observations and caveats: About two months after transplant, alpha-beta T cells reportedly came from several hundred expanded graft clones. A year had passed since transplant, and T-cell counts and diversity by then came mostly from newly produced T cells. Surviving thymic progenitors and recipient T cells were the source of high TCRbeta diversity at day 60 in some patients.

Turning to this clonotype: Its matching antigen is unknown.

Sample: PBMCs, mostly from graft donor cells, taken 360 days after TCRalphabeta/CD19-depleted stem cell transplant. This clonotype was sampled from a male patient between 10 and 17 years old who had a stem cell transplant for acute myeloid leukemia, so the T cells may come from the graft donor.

The CDR3 reads CASSQDQGWNTGELFF. Written as DNA, the CDR3 is TGTGCCAGCAGCCAAGATCAGGGGTGGAACACCGGGGAGCTGTTTTTT. The chain has TRBV4-2 and TRBJ2-2, with D possibly matching TRBD1 (6 bases). This CDR3 is built from 16 residues. Germline CDR1 is LGHNA and CDR2 is YNFKEQ. V was clipped by 0 bases and J by 1 base, with 9 bases between them.